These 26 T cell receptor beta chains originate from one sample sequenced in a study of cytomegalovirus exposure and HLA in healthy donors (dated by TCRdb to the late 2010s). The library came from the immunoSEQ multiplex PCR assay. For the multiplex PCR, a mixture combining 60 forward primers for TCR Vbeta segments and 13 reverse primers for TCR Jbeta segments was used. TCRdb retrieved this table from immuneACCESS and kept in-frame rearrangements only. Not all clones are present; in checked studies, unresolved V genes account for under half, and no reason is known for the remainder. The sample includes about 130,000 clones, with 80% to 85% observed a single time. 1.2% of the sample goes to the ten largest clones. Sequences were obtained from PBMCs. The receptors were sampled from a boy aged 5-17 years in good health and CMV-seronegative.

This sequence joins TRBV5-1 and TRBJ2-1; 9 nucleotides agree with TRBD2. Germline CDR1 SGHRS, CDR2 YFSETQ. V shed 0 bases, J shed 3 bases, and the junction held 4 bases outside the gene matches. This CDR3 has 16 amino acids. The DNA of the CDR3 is TGCGCCAGCAGCTTGGGGCTAGCGGGGTACTACAATGAGCAGTTCTTC. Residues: CASSLGLAGYYNEQFF.

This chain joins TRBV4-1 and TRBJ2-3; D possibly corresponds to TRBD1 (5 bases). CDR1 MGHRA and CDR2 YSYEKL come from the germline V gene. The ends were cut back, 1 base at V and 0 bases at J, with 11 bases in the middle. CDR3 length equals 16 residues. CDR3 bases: TGCGCCAGCAGCCAAGTTCTGGGGCCAAGCACAGATACGCAGTATTTT. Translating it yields CASSQVLGPSTDTQYF.

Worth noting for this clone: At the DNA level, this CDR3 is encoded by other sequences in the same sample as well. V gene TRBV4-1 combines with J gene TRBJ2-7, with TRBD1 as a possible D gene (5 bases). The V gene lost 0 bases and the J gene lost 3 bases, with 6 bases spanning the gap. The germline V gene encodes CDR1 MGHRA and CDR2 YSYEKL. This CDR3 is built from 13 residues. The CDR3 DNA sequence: TGCGCCAGCAGCCAAGATAGGGGCTACGAGCAGTACTTC. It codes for CASSQDRGYEQYF.

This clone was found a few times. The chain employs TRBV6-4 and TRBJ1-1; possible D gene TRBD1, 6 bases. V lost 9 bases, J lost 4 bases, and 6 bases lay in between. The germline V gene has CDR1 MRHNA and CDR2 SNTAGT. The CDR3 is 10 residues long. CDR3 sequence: CARDSTEAFF. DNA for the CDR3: TGTGCCAGGGACAGCACTGAAGCTTTCTTT.

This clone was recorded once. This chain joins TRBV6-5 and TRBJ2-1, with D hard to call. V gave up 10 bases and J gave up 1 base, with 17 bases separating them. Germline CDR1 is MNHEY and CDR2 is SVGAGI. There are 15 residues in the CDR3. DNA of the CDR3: TGTGCCATCCTAACCCCGGCTAGGTCCTACAATGAGCAGTTCTTC. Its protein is CAILTPARSYNEQFF.

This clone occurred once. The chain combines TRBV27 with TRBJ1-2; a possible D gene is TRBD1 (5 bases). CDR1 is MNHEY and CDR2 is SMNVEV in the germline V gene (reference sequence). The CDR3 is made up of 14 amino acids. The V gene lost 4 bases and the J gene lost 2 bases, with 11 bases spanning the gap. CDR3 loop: CASSSLQANYGYTF. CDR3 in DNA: TGTGCCAGCAGTTCCCTACAGGCCAACTATGGCTACACCTTC.

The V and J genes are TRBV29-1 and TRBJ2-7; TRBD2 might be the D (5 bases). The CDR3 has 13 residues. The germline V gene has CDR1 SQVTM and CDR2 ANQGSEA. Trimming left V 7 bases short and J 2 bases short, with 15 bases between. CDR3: CSAILAFPYEQYF. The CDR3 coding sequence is TGCAGCGCGATTCTAGCCTTCCCCTACGAGCAGTACTTC.

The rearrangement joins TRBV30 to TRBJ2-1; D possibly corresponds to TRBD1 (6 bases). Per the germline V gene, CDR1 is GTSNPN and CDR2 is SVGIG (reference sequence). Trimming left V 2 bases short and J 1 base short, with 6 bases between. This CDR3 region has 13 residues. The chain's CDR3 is CAWSRGSYNEQFF. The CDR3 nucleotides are TGTGCCTGGAGTAGGGGGTCCTACAATGAGCAGTTCTTC.

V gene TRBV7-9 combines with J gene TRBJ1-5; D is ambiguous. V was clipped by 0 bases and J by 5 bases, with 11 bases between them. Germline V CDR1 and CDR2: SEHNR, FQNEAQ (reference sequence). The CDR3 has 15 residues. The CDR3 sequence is CASSLALFEDQPQHF. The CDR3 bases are TGTGCCAGCAGCTTAGCGCTCTTTGAGGATCAGCCCCAGCATTTT.

CDR3 sequence (DNA): TGTGCCAGCAGCGGGGAAACGGGACTAAAGTACAATGAGCAGTTCTTC. As protein: CASSGETGLKYNEQFF. The chain carries TRBV5-6 and TRBJ2-1; TRBD2 aligns across 7 bases. The CDR3 runs 16 residues. Germline CDR1 and CDR2: SGHDT and YYEEEE. Losses at the gene ends were 4 bases for V and 4 bases for J; bases not matched to a gene: 11.

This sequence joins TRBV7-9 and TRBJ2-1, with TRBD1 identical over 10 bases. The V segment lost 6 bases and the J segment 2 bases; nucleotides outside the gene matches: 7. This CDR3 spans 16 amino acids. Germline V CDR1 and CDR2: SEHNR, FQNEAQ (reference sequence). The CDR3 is CASSSPGQGTYNEQFF. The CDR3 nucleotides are TGTGCCAGCAGTTCTCCGGGACAGGGGACCTACAATGAGCAGTTCTTC.

The CDR3 sequence: CASSARQGAYGYTF. CDR3 sequence (DNA): TGTGCCAGTAGTGCTCGACAGGGGGCCTATGGCTACACCTTC. J is TRBJ1-2 and V is TRBV19; TRBD1 matches at 10 bases. CDR3 length equals 14 residues. Germline lookup yields CDR1 LNHDA and CDR2 SQIVND (reference sequence). The V and J ends lost 5 bases and 4 bases, in that order; junction bases with no gene match: 4.

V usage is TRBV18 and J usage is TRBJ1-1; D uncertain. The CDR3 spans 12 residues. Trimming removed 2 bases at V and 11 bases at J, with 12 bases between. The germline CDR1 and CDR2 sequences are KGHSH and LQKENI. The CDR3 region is CASSPGEAAAFF. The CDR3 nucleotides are TGTGCCAGCTCACCAGGGGAGGCGGCGGCTTTCTTT.

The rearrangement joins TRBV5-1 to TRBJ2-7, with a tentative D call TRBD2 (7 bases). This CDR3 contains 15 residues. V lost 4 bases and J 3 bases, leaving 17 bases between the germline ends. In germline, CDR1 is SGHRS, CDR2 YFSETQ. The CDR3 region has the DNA TGCGCCAGCAGCCCTGCAGGGGAGGGCCTCTACGAGCAGTACTTC. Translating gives CASSPAGEGLYEQYF.

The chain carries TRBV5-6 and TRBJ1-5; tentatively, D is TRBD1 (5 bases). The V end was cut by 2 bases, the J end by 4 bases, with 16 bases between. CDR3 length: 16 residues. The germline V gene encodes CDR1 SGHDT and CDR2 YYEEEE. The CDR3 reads CASSFSGWRGNQPQHF. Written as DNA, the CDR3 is TGTGCCAGCAGCTTTAGCGGTTGGCGGGGGAATCAGCCCCAGCATTTT.

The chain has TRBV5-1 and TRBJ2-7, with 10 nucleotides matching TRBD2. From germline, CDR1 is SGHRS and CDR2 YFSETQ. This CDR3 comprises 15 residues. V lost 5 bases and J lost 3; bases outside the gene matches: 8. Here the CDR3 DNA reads TGCGCCAGCAGTATTACTAGCGGGACTCACTACGAGCAGTACTTC. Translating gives CASSITSGTHYEQYF.

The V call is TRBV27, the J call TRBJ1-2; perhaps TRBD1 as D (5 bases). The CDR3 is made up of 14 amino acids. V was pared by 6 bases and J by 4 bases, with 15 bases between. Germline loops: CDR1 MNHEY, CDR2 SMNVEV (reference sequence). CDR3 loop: CASSPAGYGYGYTF. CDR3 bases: TGTGCCAGCAGCCCCGCAGGGTACGGCTATGGCTACACCTTC.

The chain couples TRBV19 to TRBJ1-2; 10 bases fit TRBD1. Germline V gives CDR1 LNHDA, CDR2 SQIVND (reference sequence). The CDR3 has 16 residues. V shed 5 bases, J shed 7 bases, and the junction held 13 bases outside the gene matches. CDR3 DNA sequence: TGTGCCAGTAGTGTCCTCCGGGACAGGGGATTTGGTGGCTACACCTTC. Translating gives CASSVLRDRGFGGYTF.

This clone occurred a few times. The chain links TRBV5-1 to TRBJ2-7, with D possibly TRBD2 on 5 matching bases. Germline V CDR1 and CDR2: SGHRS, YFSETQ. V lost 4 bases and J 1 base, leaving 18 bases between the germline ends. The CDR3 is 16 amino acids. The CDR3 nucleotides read TGCGCCAGCAGCCCTCCCGTGAGTGGGGAGTCCTACGAGCAGTACTTC. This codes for CASSPPVSGESYEQYF. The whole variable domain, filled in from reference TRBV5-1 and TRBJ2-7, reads KAGVTQTPRYLIKTRGQQVTLSCSPISGHRSVSWYQQTPGQGLQFLFEYFSETQRNKGNFPGRFSGRQFSNSRSEMNVSTLELGDSALYLCASSPPVSGESYEQYFGPGTRLTVT.

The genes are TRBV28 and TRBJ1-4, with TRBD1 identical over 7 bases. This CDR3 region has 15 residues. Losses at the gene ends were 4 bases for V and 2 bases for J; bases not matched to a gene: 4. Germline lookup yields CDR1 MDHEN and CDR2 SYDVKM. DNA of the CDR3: TGTGCCAGCAGTTACTACAGGGGTACTAATGAAAAACTGTTTTTT. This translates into CASSYYRGTNEKLFF.

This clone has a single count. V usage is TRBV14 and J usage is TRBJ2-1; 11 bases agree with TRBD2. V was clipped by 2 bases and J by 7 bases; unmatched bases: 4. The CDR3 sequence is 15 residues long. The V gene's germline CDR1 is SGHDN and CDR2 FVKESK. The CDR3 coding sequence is TGTGCCAGCAGCCAATTAGCGGGAGGGCGGAATGAGCAGTTCTTC. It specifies CASSQLAGGRNEQFF.

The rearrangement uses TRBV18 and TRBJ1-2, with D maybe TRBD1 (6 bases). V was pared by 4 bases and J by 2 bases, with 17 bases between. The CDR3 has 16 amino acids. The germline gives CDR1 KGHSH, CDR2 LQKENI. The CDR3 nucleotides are TGTGCCAGCTCACTTATCGACGAAGGGGGAAACTATGGCTACACCTTC. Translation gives CASSLIDEGGNYGYTF.

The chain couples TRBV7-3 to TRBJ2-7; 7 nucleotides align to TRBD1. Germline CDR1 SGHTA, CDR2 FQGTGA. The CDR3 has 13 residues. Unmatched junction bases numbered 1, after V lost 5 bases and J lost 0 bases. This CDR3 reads CASSRDSSYEQYF. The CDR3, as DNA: TGTGCCAGCAGCCGGGACAGCTCCTACGAGCAGTACTTC.

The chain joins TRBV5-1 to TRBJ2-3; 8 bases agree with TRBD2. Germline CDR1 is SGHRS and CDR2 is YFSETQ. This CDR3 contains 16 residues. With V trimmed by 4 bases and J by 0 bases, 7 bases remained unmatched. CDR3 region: CASSPISGASTDTQYF. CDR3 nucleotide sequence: TGCGCCAGCAGCCCGATTAGCGGGGCCAGCACAGATACGCAGTATTTT.

CDR3 loop: CASDRATEAFF. As DNA, the CDR3 is TGTGCCTCCGACAGGGCCACTGAAGCTTTCTTT. The chain has TRBV30 and TRBJ1-1; 7 nucleotides agree with TRBD1. Germline V gives CDR1 GTSNPN, CDR2 SVGIG (reference sequence). The CDR3 has 11 residues. With V trimmed by 7 bases and J by 4 bases, 3 bases remained unmatched.

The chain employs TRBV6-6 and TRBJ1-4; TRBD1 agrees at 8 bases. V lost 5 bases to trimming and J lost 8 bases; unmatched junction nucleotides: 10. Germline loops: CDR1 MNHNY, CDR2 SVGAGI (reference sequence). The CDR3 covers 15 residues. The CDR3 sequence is CASSDRGQLGEKLFF. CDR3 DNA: TGTGCCAGCAGTGACAGGGGACAGTTGGGCGAAAAACTGTTTTTT.